The 13 T cell receptor beta chains reported below all come from one sample, sequenced in a study of read filtering for tumor transcriptome and immune sequencing. This library used approximately 0.4 ug RNA and molecular barcoded adaptors spanning alpha/delta and beta/gamma chains. One entry per CDR3 protein results from TCRdb running MiXCR on the reads. Altogether over 55,000 distinct CDR3 sequences are present, approximately 13% being singletons, with the ten largest covering 45%. The sequenced material came from a population of CD138-negative cells sorted from bone marrow. The source is a donor over 35 with multiple myeloma.

There are many counts of this clonotype. The chain combines TRBV12-3 or TRBV12-4 with TRBJ2-3, with 10 nucleotides matching TRBD1. Unmatched junction bases numbered 9, after V lost 7 bases and J lost 5 bases. The CDR3 runs to 15 residues. The CDR3 here is CASKIRQGAGDTQYF. The CDR3 coding sequence is TGTGCCAGCAAGATTCGACAGGGGGCAGGAGATACGCAGTATTTT.

This clonotype was counted ten times or more. The junction departs from the called germline gene at one end, perhaps through a read error. This chain links TRBV6-1 with TRBJ2-1; TRBD2 aligns across 11 bases. CDR3 length: 17 residues. Germline loops: CDR1 MNHNS, CDR2 SASEGT. In DNA, the CDR3 is TGTGCCAGCAGGCGCACCGGGACTAGCGGAACCTACGATGAGCAGTTCTTC. Translation gives CASRRTGTSGTYDEQFF.

This clonotype was seen at least ten times. The chain couples TRBV20-1 to TRBJ2-1; 11 bases map to TRBD2. This CDR3 spans 14 amino acids. Unmatched junction bases numbered 6, after V lost 5 bases and J lost 6 bases. CDR1 is DFQATT, CDR2 SNEGSKA, per germline (reference sequence). CDR3 DNA: TGCAGTGCTGTTCCCGGGACTAGCGGCAATGAGCAGTTCTTC. Its protein is CSAVPGTSGNEQFF.

As to this clonotype: Just one base apart from a much larger clone, this may be a read error. This rearrangement joins TRBV30 to TRBJ1-6; TRBD1 is a possible D gene (5 bases). The germline V gene encodes CDR1 GTSNPN and CDR2 SVGIG (reference sequence). The CDR3 consists of 15 residues. The germline V and J ends were trimmed by 1 base and 3 bases, with 10 bases remaining between them. As DNA, the CDR3 is TGTGCCTGGAGTGCGGGGGGACTCTATAATTCACCCCTCCACTTT. As protein: CAWSAGGLYNSPLHF.

With regard to this clonotype: Germline and junction disagree at one end, which may indicate a read error. The chain recombines TRBV7-2 with TRBJ2-1, with D unclear. The CDR3 spans 15 residues. Germline CDR1 SGHTA, CDR2 FQGNSA. The CDR3 region is CASTSSAGSYNEQFF. For the CDR3, the DNA is TGCGCCAGCACCTCAAGCGCCGGCTCCTACAATGAGCAATTCTTC.

This clonotype turned up a few times. A read error is possible here, since a much larger clone lies one base away. This chain links TRBV29-1 with TRBJ2-3, with 8 nucleotides matching TRBD1. After removal of 7 bases from V and 1 base from J, the junction contained 13 bases not matched to a gene. The germline V gene encodes CDR1 SQVTM and CDR2 ANQGSEA. This CDR3 has 16 amino acids. CDR3 protein: CSGAGSGQGRTDTQYF. The CDR3 bases are TGCAGCGGTGCCGGCTCCGGACAGGGACGCACAGATACGCAGTATTTT.

As for this clonotype: Because the CDR3 is missing its conserved closing phenylalanine or tryptophan, this is likely a read error. The chain recombines TRBV5-1 with TRBJ1-1; possibly TRBD1 for D (6 bases). Germline V CDR1 and CDR2: SGHRS, YFSETQ. V gave up 3 bases and J gave up 8 bases, with 8 bases separating them. The CDR3 totals 11 residues. CDR3 loop: CASSSTGEAFL. For the CDR3, the DNA is TGCGCCAGCAGCTCAACAGGGGAAGCTTTCCTT.

This clonotype was recorded at least ten times. The chain couples TRBV27 to TRBJ2-7; no clear D. V shed 5 bases and J shed 2 bases, with 10 bases lying between them. The CDR3 contains 13 residues. Germline CDR1 reads MNHEY; CDR2 reads SMNVEV (reference sequence). CDR3 in DNA: TGTGCCAGCAGTCCCCGGAACGCCTACGAGCAGTACTTC. Translation gives CASSPRNAYEQYF.

This clonotype occurred many times. The chain has TRBV20-1 and TRBJ2-3, with 9 bases that match TRBD1. V lost 5 bases, J lost 1 base, and 13 bases stayed unmatched. Germline lookup yields CDR1 DFQATT and CDR2 SNEGSKA (reference sequence). This CDR3 is built from 17 residues. The CDR3 sequence: CSAPPGTGKLGTDTQYF. The CDR3 DNA sequence: TGCAGTGCTCCTCCCGGGACAGGGAAGCTTGGCACAGATACGCAGTATTTT.

At least ten counts were recorded for this clonotype. CDR3 region: CASSLTGVGETQYF. The CDR3 DNA reads as TGTGCCAGCAGCTTAACGGGTGTTGGGGAGACCCAGTACTTC. The rearrangement links TRBV7-6 to TRBJ2-5; D unclear. Germline V gene sequence: CDR1 SGHVS, CDR2 FNYEAQ. Trimming shortened V by 2 bases and J by 5 bases, and 12 bases separated the two germline ends. The CDR3 has 14 residues.

V and J are TRBV27 and TRBJ1-5; no firm D call. The CDR3 spans 14 residues. The V end lost 7 bases, the J end lost 7 bases, and 17 bases lay between the germline ends. CDR1 is MNHEY and CDR2 is SMNVEV in the germline V gene (reference sequence). CDR3 coding DNA: TGTGCCAGCAAAGGCCTCCAGCCCCTCCAGCCCCAGCATTTT. This codes for CASKGLQPLQPQHF.

This clonotype has at least ten counts. The chain joins TRBV29-1 to TRBJ2-2; 7 bases are shared with TRBD1. The germline gives CDR1 SQVTM, CDR2 ANQGSEA. V was pared by 7 bases and J by 5 bases, with 13 bases of the junction left unmatched. The CDR3 totals 15 residues. In nucleotides, the CDR3 is TGCAGCGCGCAACCCGGGACAGTGAGGACCGGGGAGCTGTTTTTT. Residues: CSAQPGTVRTGELFF.

This chain connects TRBV6-2 or TRBV6-3 to TRBJ2-2; tentatively, D is TRBD1 or TRBD2 (5 bases each). This CDR3 is built from 17 residues. V lost 5 bases, J lost 4 bases, and 20 bases lay in between. From germline, CDR1 is MNHEY and CDR2 SVGEGT. The CDR3 nucleotides are TGTGCCAGCAGTCCCTCCCTTGGGGGACCGTTCACCGGGGAGCTGTTTTTT. Its protein product is CASSPSLGGPFTGELFF.